The 15 T cell receptor beta chains reported below all come from one sample, sequenced in a study of cytomegalovirus exposure and HLA in healthy donors. Use of 60 Vbeta and 13 Jbeta primers characterized the PCR. The data were produced by immunoSEQ multiplex PCR, yet TCRdb's version contains in-frame clones alone and is incomplete. Of some 91,000 clones listed, 78% are singletons. Sequencing input: PBMCs. These receptors came from a woman in her sixties or seventies in good health and CMV-seronegative.

The chain recombines TRBV19 with TRBJ1-2; D unresolved. The CDR3 has 12 residues. Germline V lookup: CDR1 LNHDA, CDR2 SQIVND (reference sequence). Trimming stripped 6 bases from V and 4 bases from J, with 9 bases between. The CDR3 region is CASRGVSYGYTF. CDR3 DNA: TGTGCCAGTAGAGGAGTCTCCTATGGCTACACCTTC.

The rearrangement joins TRBV7-2 to TRBJ2-7, with 10 bases aligning to TRBD2. Germline CDR1 SGHTA, CDR2 FQGNSA. The CDR3 is 15 amino acids. V shed 6 bases, J shed 2 bases, and the junction held 7 bases outside the gene matches. The CDR3 sequence is CASSLSGGETYEQYF. DNA for the CDR3: TGTGCCAGCAGTCTAAGCGGGGGGGAAACCTACGAGCAGTACTTC.

The chain joins TRBV10-3 to TRBJ1-2; 7 bases fit TRBD1. Germline CDR1 ENHRY, CDR2 SYGVKD. This CDR3 spans 15 amino acids. Losses at the gene ends were 6 bases for V and 7 bases for J; bases not matched to a gene: 14. Here the CDR3 reads CAISATTGTFRGYTF. CDR3 in DNA: TGTGCCATCAGCGCTACGACAGGGACCTTCCGTGGCTACACCTTC.

The chain joins TRBV7-2 to TRBJ2-7, with D uncertain. The germline gives CDR1 SGHTA, CDR2 FQGNSA. Trimming shortened V by 5 bases and J by 2 bases, and 4 bases separated the two germline ends. The CDR3 runs to 11 residues. As DNA, the CDR3 is TGTGCCAGCAGCACAACCTACGAGCAGTACTTC. It is translated as CASSTTYEQYF.

V usage is TRBV18 and J usage is TRBJ2-7; D is possibly TRBD1 (6 bases). CDR1 and CDR2 (germline): KGHSH, LQKENI. Trimming left V 6 bases short and J 2 bases short, with 14 bases between. The CDR3 is 14 amino acids. CDR3 nucleotide sequence: TGTGCCAGCTCCCTTACAGGGCCCACCTACGAGCAGTACTTC. Translated: CASSLTGPTYEQYF.

The chain carries TRBV5-6 and TRBJ1-1; no definite D call. V was trimmed by 1 base and J by 0 bases, leaving 10 bases between them. The CDR3 extends over 15 amino acids. The germline V gene encodes CDR1 SGHDT and CDR2 YYEEEE. The CDR3 protein is CASSLPQAVNTEAFF. DNA for the CDR3: TGTGCCAGCAGCTTGCCTCAGGCCGTGAACACTGAAGCTTTCTTT.

V is TRBV28 and J is TRBJ2-7; TRBD2 agrees at 15 bases. The germline gives CDR1 MDHEN, CDR2 SYDVKM. This CDR3 has 16 amino acids. The J segment lost 3 bases and the V segment lost 6 bases, leaving 6 bases of the junction unmatched. The CDR3 is CASRQPGLAGGYEQYF. CDR3 DNA: TGTGCCAGCAGACAACCGGGACTAGCGGGGGGCTACGAGCAGTACTTC.

This clone was seen only once. J is TRBJ1-3 and V is TRBV30; 10 bases map to TRBD1. This CDR3 has 16 amino acids. The trim removed 2 bases at V and 1 base at J, leaving 5 bases unmatched. Germline assignment: CDR1 GTSNPN and CDR2 SVGIG (reference sequence). The CDR3 nucleotides are TGTGCCTGGAGTTTGGGACAGGGGTATTCTGGAAACACCATATATTTT. Amino acid sequence: CAWSLGQGYSGNTIYF.

This chain links TRBV6-1 with TRBJ2-1; 10 nucleotides align to TRBD1. From germline, CDR1 is MNHNS and CDR2 SASEGT. The CDR3 sequence is 17 residues long. The trim removed 0 bases at V and 7 bases at J, leaving 9 bases unmatched. The CDR3 region has the DNA TGTGCCAGCAGTGAAGCAGGCGACAGGGGGCCATGGAATGAGCAGTTCTTC. Its translation: CASSEAGDRGPWNEQFF.

This rearrangement joins TRBV6-5 to TRBJ2-1; 7 bases are a match to TRBD2. Looked up from germline, CDR1 is MNHEY and CDR2 is SVGAGI. The length of the CDR3 is 15 residues. Unmatched junction bases numbered 7, after V lost 1 base and J lost 7 bases. The CDR3 nucleotides are TGTGCCAGCAGTTACTTCGGTAGCGGGCTAAATGAGCAGTTCTTC. It codes for CASSYFGSGLNEQFF.

V usage is TRBV10-3 and J usage is TRBJ1-2; 10 positions agree with TRBD1. J gave up 0 bases and V 4 bases, and 5 bases lay outside the gene matches. This CDR3 contains 16 residues. Germline V gene lookup returns CDR1 ENHRY and CDR2 SYGVKD. As DNA, the CDR3 is TGTGCCATCAGTGCCCGGACAGGGGGTTCTAACTATGGCTACACCTTC. Its translation is CAISARTGGSNYGYTF.

The rearrangement links TRBV28 to TRBJ1-5, with 9 nucleotides matching TRBD1. The CDR3 consists of 15 residues. Germline trimming cut 2 bases from V and 5 bases from J; bases unmatched to any gene: 4. Germline loops: CDR1 MDHEN, CDR2 SYDVKM. The CDR3 DNA reads as TGTGCCAGCAGTTTAGGGACAGGGACGGATCAGCCCCAGCATTTT. Translating it yields CASSLGTGTDQPQHF.

This sequence joins TRBV2 and TRBJ1-4; D remains unclear. Deletions cut 1 base from V and 7 bases from J, with 10 bases between. Germline CDR1 is SNHLY and CDR2 is FYNNEI. The CDR3 sequence is 14 residues long. CDR3 DNA sequence: TGTGCCAGCAGTGAAGGGCCCCAGGTTGAAAAACTGTTTTTT. Translation gives CASSEGPQVEKLFF.

This sequence joins TRBV29-1 and TRBJ2-5, with unresolved D. The germline V and J ends were trimmed by 2 bases and 10 bases, with 11 bases remaining between them. The CDR3 has 11 residues. Germline V gene lookup returns CDR1 SQVTM and CDR2 ANQGSEA. The DNA for the CDR3 is TGCAGCGTTGAAAACGTAGGAGACCAGTACTTC. This codes for CSVENVGDQYF.

The chain is built from TRBV9 and TRBJ2-3; D is possibly TRBD1 (6 bases). Germline V gives CDR1 SGDLS, CDR2 YYNGEE. V was clipped by 6 bases and J by 5 bases, with 22 bases between them. CDR3 length: 16 residues. This CDR3 reads CASTLGGRGLLDTQYF. The CDR3 nucleotides read TGTGCCAGCACCCTAGGAGGCAGGGGTCTGTTAGATACGCAGTATTTT.